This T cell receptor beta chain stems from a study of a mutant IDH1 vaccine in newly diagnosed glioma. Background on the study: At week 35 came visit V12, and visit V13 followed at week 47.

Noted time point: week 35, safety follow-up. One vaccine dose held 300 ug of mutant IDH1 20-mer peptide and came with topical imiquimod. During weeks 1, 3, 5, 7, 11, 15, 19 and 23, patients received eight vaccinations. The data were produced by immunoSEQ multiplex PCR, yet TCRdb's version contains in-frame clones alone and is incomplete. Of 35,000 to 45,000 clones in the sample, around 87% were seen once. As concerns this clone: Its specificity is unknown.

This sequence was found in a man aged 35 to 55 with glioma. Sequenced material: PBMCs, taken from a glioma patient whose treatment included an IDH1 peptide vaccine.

The CDR3 region is CASSLSTAGYGYTF. The CDR3 coding sequence is TGTGCCAGCAGTTTAAGCACCGCAGGGTATGGCTACACCTTC. The rearrangement uses TRBV27 and TRBJ1-2; D may be TRBD1 (5 bases). Trimming stripped 2 bases from V and 5 bases from J, with 12 bases between. Germline V gives CDR1 MNHEY, CDR2 SMNVEV (reference sequence). CDR3 length: 14 amino acids.